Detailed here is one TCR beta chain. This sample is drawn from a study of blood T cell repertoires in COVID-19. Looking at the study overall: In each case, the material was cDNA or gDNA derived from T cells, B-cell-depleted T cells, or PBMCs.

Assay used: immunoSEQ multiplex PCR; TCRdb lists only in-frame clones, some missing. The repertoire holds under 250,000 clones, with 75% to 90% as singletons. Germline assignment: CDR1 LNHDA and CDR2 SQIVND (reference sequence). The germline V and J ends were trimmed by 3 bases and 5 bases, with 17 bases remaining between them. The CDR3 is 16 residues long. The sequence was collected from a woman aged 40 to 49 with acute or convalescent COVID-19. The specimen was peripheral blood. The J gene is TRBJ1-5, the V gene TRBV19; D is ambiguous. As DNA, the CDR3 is TGTGCCAGTAGTATTTGGAGGACGGCACTCGATCAGCCCCAGCATTTT. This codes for CASSIWRTALDQPQHF.